This TCR beta chain originates from a study of shared clonotypes between healthy human individuals. An even split of each subset's genomic DNA across several immunoSEQ plates was performed. Only in-frame clones appear in the TCRdb table, and some are missing; sequencing was by immunoSEQ multiplex PCR. Of around 2,000,000 clones in the sample, just under 95% were seen once. Naive CD8 populations comprised CD45RO-negative cells positively selected for CCR7, excluding terminally differentiated effector memory CD45RA+ cells. The sequenced sample consisted of naive CD8+ T cells sorted from blood. This receptor was taken from a man between 18 and 29 years old in good health.

CDR3 in DNA: TGTGCCAGCAGCTTAGATGAGGGTAGCGGGTCCGATACGCAGTATTTT. Amino acid sequence: CASSLDEGSGSDTQYF. The chain joins TRBV11-2 to TRBJ2-3; 7 bases match TRBD2. The germline gives CDR1 SGHAT, CDR2 FQNNGV. The ends lost 0 bases at V and 6 bases at J; junction bases unmatched: 9. This CDR3 region has 16 residues.